The 21 T cell receptor beta chains below were found in one sample sequenced in a study of T cells in Graves' hyperthyroidism and ophthalmopathy. Amplified regions were TCR beta CDR3 sequences from RNA transcripts. The primer set for the first-round RT-PCR of the TCR CDR3 was HTBI. TCRdb fed the multiplex PCR reads into MiXCR, producing one record per CDR3 protein. The sample comprises a few hundred thousand distinct CDR3 sequences, about 22% of which are singletons, and approximately 54% rests with the top ten. Specimen: blood. The receptors stem from a woman aged 70-85 years with Graves' ophthalmopathy.

This clonotype was counted only a few times. The rearrangement links TRBV11-3 to TRBJ2-1, with D perhaps given as TRBD1 or TRBD2 (6 bases each). Deletions cut 5 bases from V and 12 bases from J, with 11 bases between. CDR3 length: 11 residues. Germline loops: CDR1 SGHNT, CDR2 YENEEA. CDR3: CASSLGGRQFF. The CDR3 DNA reads as TGTGCCAGCAGCCTTGGGGGGCGGCAGTTCTTC.

This clonotype was found a few times. The chain couples TRBV29-1 to TRBJ1-4; D remains ambiguous. V lost 0 bases to trimming and J lost 7 bases, with 15 bases between them. The CDR3 extends over 15 amino acids. CDR1 and CDR2 from the germline V gene are SQVTM and ANQGSEA. DNA of the CDR3: TGCAGCGTTGAAGAAGGCTTACCCGGGAGTGAAAAACTGTTTTTT. Protein: CSVEEGLPGSEKLFF.

This chain uses TRBV18 with TRBJ2-2, with D uncertain. Trimming removed 4 bases from V and 2 bases from J, with 11 bases in between. CDR3 size: 15 residues. Germline-derived CDR1 and CDR2 are KGHSH and LQKENI. The CDR3 nucleotides read TGTGCCAGCTCACTCACCCAACCAAACACCGGGGAGCTGTTTTTT. Its protein is CASSLTQPNTGELFF. The full variable domain, its missing parts supplied by reference TRBV18 and TRBJ2-2, is NAGVMQNPRHLVRRRGQEARLRCSPMKGHSHVYWYRQLPEEGLKFMVYLQKENIIDESGMPKERFSAEFPKEGPSILRIQQVVRGDSAAYFCASSLTQPNTGELFFGEGSRLTVL.

V gene TRBV28 combines with J gene TRBJ1-1, with 7 bases matching TRBD1. There are 11 residues in the CDR3. CDR1 and CDR2 (germline): MDHEN, SYDVKM. V was clipped by 11 bases and J by 3 bases; unmatched bases: 3. This CDR3 is CALQGDTEAFF. The DNA of the CDR3 is TGTGCCCTTCAGGGGGACACTGAAGCTTTCTTT.

This clonotype was found a few times. This chain connects TRBV2 to TRBJ2-1; possible D gene TRBD2, 6 bases. CDR1 is SNHLY and CDR2 is FYNNEI in the germline V gene. V shed 7 bases and J shed 10 bases, with 20 bases lying between them. The CDR3 has 14 residues. This CDR3 reads CASTGTQHLGEQFF. The CDR3 region has the DNA TGTGCCAGCACCGGGACTCAACACCTAGGCGAGCAGTTCTTC.

This clonotype was seen many times. This chain connects TRBV2 to TRBJ1-2; unclear D gene. V lost 2 bases, J lost 0 bases, and 7 bases lay in between. The germline V gene has CDR1 SNHLY and CDR2 FYNNEI. This CDR3 spans 14 amino acids. CDR3 nucleotide sequence: TGTGCCAGCAGTGAAAACAGCCCTAACTATGGCTACACCTTC. This gives the protein CASSENSPNYGYTF.

This clonotype was observed a few times. The chain joins TRBV5-5 to TRBJ1-1; D is perhaps TRBD1 (6 bases). V lost 0 bases, J lost 4 bases, and 22 bases lay in between. The CDR3 is 18 amino acids. The germline V gene encodes CDR1 SGHKS and CDR2 YYEKEE (reference sequence). This CDR3 is CASSLADRPGVGSTEAFF. The CDR3 DNA reads as TGTGCCAGCAGCTTGGCCGATCGGCCAGGGGTCGGGAGCACTGAAGCTTTCTTT.

Concerning this clonotype itself: Germline is not matched at one junction end, which may reflect a read error. V usage is TRBV27 and J usage is TRBJ1-3; possibly TRBD1 for D (5 bases). Germline CDR1 MNHEY, CDR2 SMNVEV (reference sequence). The CDR3 runs 16 residues. CDR3 region: CANSLGPGISGNTIYF. For the CDR3, the DNA is TGTGCCAACAGTTTAGGCCCAGGGATCTCTGGAAACACCATATATTTT.

The sample holds many counts of this clonotype. This chain joins TRBV11-2 and TRBJ2-3; D tentatively fits TRBD1 or TRBD2 (5 bases each). The CDR3 has 13 amino acids. The V and J ends lost 3 bases and 6 bases respectively, with 10 bases between them. Germline CDR1 is SGHAT and CDR2 is FQNNGV. This CDR3 is CASSFRDGDTQYF. The CDR3 coding sequence is TGTGCCAGCAGCTTCAGGGACGGCGATACGCAGTATTTT.

This clonotype has a count of ten or more. This sequence joins TRBV12-3 or TRBV12-4 and TRBJ2-3; 7 nucleotides line up with TRBD2. V gave up 8 bases and J gave up 0 bases; unmatched junction bases: 8. There are 15 residues in the CDR3. The CDR3: CASPPASGSTDTQYF. CDR3 in DNA: TGTGCCAGCCCCCCGGCTAGCGGAAGCACAGATACGCAGTATTTT.

The V call is TRBV12-3 or TRBV12-4, the J call TRBJ2-1; no reliable D call. Trimming took off 6 bases at V and 2 bases at J, with 8 bases between the two ends. The CDR3 is 13 residues long. As DNA, the CDR3 is TGTGCCAGCAGCCCATTCACCTACAATGAGCAGTTCTTC. Protein product: CASSPFTYNEQFF.

This rearrangement joins TRBV27 to TRBJ2-1; 9 bases are a match to TRBD1. The CDR3 covers 14 residues. The germline V gene encodes CDR1 MNHEY and CDR2 SMNVEV (reference sequence). The V segment lost 8 bases and the J segment 8 bases; nucleotides outside the gene matches: 10. CDR3 sequence reads: CASADRGYVDEQFF. CDR3 bases: TGTGCCAGCGCAGACAGGGGGTATGTTGATGAGCAGTTCTTC.

This clonotype was observed a handful of times. The CDR3 loop is CASSPTPGQQETQYF. DNA of the CDR3: TGTGCCAGCAGCCCAACCCCGGGACAACAAGAGACCCAGTACTTC. This chain connects TRBV11-2 to TRBJ2-5, with a tentative D call TRBD1 (6 bases). The germline V and J ends were trimmed by 5 bases and 2 bases, with 15 bases remaining between them. CDR3 length equals 15 residues. Germline V gene sequence: CDR1 SGHAT, CDR2 FQNNGV.

Ten or more counts support this clonotype. This chain connects TRBV7-3 to TRBJ2-1; weak D call: TRBD2 (6 bases). Germline CDR1 is SGHTA and CDR2 is FQGTGA. Trimming shortened V by 1 base and J by 1 base, and 8 bases separated the two germline ends. CDR3 length equals 15 residues. CDR3 DNA sequence: TGTGCCAGCAGCTTAATCAGCGGGTCCTACAATGAGCAGTTCTTC. Encoded protein: CASSLISGSYNEQFF.

This clonotype has ten or more counts. The CDR3 spells CASSFRYAGYTF. The CDR3 coding sequence is TGTGCCAGCAGTTTTAGATATGCTGGCTACACCTTC. V and J are TRBV12-3 or TRBV12-4 and TRBJ1-2; D is undetermined. The CDR3 is made up of 12 amino acids. V shed 3 bases and J shed 7 bases, with 9 bases lying between them.

The gene calls are TRBV24-1 and TRBJ2-2; TRBD1 agrees at 7 bases. This CDR3 region has 16 residues. Per germline, CDR1 KGHDR and CDR2 SFDVKD. Trimming at V came to 1 base and at J to 4 bases, leaving 5 bases not matched to a gene. For the CDR3, the DNA is TGTGCCACCAGTGATTTCCGACAGGGTCTCACCGGGGAGCTGTTTTTT. This codes for CATSDFRQGLTGELFF.

The J gene is TRBJ1-4, the V gene TRBV7-9; perhaps TRBD1 as D (5 bases). Looked up from germline, CDR1 is SEHNR and CDR2 is FQNEAQ (reference sequence). The CDR3 extends over 16 amino acids. V was pared by 5 bases and J by 5 bases, with 18 bases between. CDR3 sequence: CASSLTRGTLNEKLFF. CDR3 in DNA: TGTGCCAGCAGCCTCACCCGGGGGACGCTAAATGAAAAACTGTTTTTT.

The rearrangement joins TRBV7-2 to TRBJ2-3, with 16 positions matching TRBD2. CDR3 length: 19 residues. J was trimmed by 4 bases and V by 3 bases; bases with no gene match: 10. Germline V gives CDR1 SGHTA, CDR2 FQGNSA. The CDR3 DNA is TGTGCCAGCAGCTTCCCCGGGACTAGCGGGAGGGCCTCGCCAGATACGCAGTATTTT. It translates to CASSFPGTSGRASPDTQYF.

At least ten counts were recorded for this clonotype. This rearrangement joins TRBV12-3 or TRBV12-4 to TRBJ1-1, with TRBD1 identical over 7 bases. V shed 0 bases, J shed 2 bases, and the junction held 9 bases outside the gene matches. The CDR3 totals 17 residues. This CDR3 is CASSLARYYRGNTEAFF. CDR3 in DNA: TGTGCCAGCAGTTTAGCAAGATACTACAGGGGAAACACTGAAGCTTTCTTT.

The V gene is TRBV3-1, the J gene TRBJ2-3, with 14 bases matching TRBD2. The junction had 5 bases not matched to a gene; V was cut back by 4 bases and J by 8 bases. The CDR3 is 15 amino acids. Germline V CDR1 and CDR2: LGHDT, YNNKEL (reference sequence). CDR3 amino acids: CASSRGTSGRGTQYF. As DNA, the CDR3 is TGTGCCAGCAGCCGGGGGACTAGCGGGAGAGGTACGCAGTATTTT.

Only one count was recorded for this clonotype. A much larger clonotype is one base distant, so this may be a read error. The gene calls are TRBV11-2 and TRBJ2-5; perhaps TRBD2 as D (5 bases). The germline V gene encodes CDR1 SGHAT and CDR2 FQNNGV. The CDR3 runs to 14 residues. CDR3 sequence reads: CASSPGWRKETPYF. CDR3 nucleotides: TGTGCCAGCAGCCCAGGCTGGAGGAAAGAGACCCCGTACTTC. Full variable domain (missing parts from reference TRBV11-2 and TRBJ2-5): EAGVAQSPRYKIIEKRQSVAFWCNPISGHATLYWYQQILGQGPKLLIQFQNNGVVDDSQLPKDRFSAERLKGVDSTLKIQPAKLEDSAVYLCASSPGWRKETPYFGPGTRLLVL.